The clone carrying this T cell receptor beta chain was detected a few times. The CDR3 has 13 amino acids. Germline CDR1 is SGHAT and CDR2 is FQNNGV. Deletions cut 1 base from V and 7 bases from J, with 8 bases between. This record belongs to a study of blood T cell repertoires in COVID-19. Assay: immunoSEQ multiplex PCR; the TCRdb copy retains only in-frame clones and omits some. Of 110,000 or so clones listed, around three quarters were seen once; the top ten hold around 4.2%. Sequencing used peripheral blood. The origin of this receptor is a human donor in a cohort sampled during active or convalescent COVID-19. The rearrangement links TRBV11-2 to TRBJ2-1; no clear D. The CDR3 region is CASSLGSGNEQFF. The CDR3 DNA reads as TGTGCCAGCAGCTTAGGTTCCGGTAATGAGCAGTTCTTC.